The clone carrying this T cell receptor beta chain was observed at least ten times. The germline V and J ends were trimmed by 0 bases and 1 base, with 9 bases remaining between them. CDR3 length: 15 residues. CDR1 and CDR2 (germline): SGDLS, YYNGEE. Unique molecular identifiers were used in preparing the TCRbeta library. TCRdb fed the PCR reads into MiXCR, producing one record per CDR3 protein. The sample has about 400,000 distinct CDR3 sequences, about an eighth seen once. This entry belongs to a study of T-cell reconstitution after alpha-beta-depleted transplantation in children. This sample comprised PBMCs, obtained from the stem cell graft. The TCR originated in a human donor who donated a stem cell graft to a child with Fanconi anemia. The V and J genes are TRBV9 and TRBJ2-3; a possible D gene is TRBD2 (6 bases). CDR3 DNA sequence: TGTGCCAGCAGCGTAGCGGAGCGGGGCACAGATACGCAGTATTTT. It translates to CASSVAERGTDTQYF.